This T cell receptor beta chain stems from a study of cytomegalovirus exposure and HLA in healthy donors. Vbeta (60) and Jbeta (13) primers were used in the PCR. The data were produced by immunoSEQ multiplex PCR, yet TCRdb's version contains in-frame clones alone and is incomplete. The sample holds around 91,000 clones, roughly nine tenths seen once. With regard to this clone: Sequence at one end of the junction differs from germline and may be a read error.

Germline lookup yields CDR1 MNHEY and CDR2 SMNVEV (reference sequence). The CDR3 contains 15 residues. The material sequenced was PBMCs. The rearrangement joins TRBV27 to TRBJ2-6; no reliable D call. The sequence was collected from a man aged 30 to 45 in good health and CMV-seropositive. CDR3: CASSISLVGANVLTF. The CDR3 region has the DNA TGTGCCAGCAGTATATCCCTTGTTGGGGCCAACGTCCTGACTTTC.